This note documents a single T cell receptor (beta chain) sequence. Its specificity is unknown. The data were taken from a study of early stage breast cancer tumors. Study observations and caveats: Bulk DNA sequencing of unsorted cells missed chain pairing and markers. Tumors had approximately 2.7-fold higher T cell density and higher clonality than adjacent normal breast tissue.

The trim removed 6 bases at V and 8 bases at J, leaving 10 bases unmatched. This CDR3 comprises 14 residues. CDR1 LNHDA and CDR2 SQIVND come from the germline V gene (reference sequence). The repertoire was sequenced with immunoSEQ multiplex PCR; TCRdb's copy has only in-frame clones and lacks some. The repertoire holds 20,000 to 25,000 clones, with about 67% as singletons. This chain joins TRBV19 and TRBJ1-2, with 9 bases fitting TRBD1. What was sequenced was breast tumor tissue. This TCR was sampled from a person in their sixties or seventies with breast cancer. In DNA form, the CDR3 reads TGTGCCAGTAGCCTCCTGGGACAGGGTCACGGCTACACCTTC. Its translation: CASSLLGQGHGYTF.